This T cell receptor (beta chain) comes out of a study of T cell repertoires in cytomegalovirus infection. Turning to the study itself: Matching HLA type, along with CMV infection, was indicated by public TCR beta signatures. Study-level findings and limits: Dominant in the ex vivo response were TCR beta clonotypes restricted by HLA-C and specific for CMV. Identification of carriers of CMV plus the relevant HLA was performed using cumulative public TCR beta family frequency.

One entry per CDR3 protein, called by TCRdb with MiXCR from the reads. The sample gives fewer than 400,000 distinct CDR3 sequences, 15% to 20% of which show up once; approximately 10% is in the top ten. This clonotype showed up just a few times. The target antigen is unknown. V was clipped by 6 bases and J by 2 bases, with 27 bases between them. The CDR3 runs to 18 residues. Germline V gene lookup returns CDR1 DFQATT and CDR2 SNEGSKA (reference sequence). V gene TRBV20-1 combines with J gene TRBJ2-3; the D call may be TRBD1 or TRBD2 (5 bases each). The TCR sequence derives from a human donor in good health (CMV status not recorded). Some clones in this sample may be carry-over from other donors' samples. Sample: PBMCs. CDR3 protein: CSATGDVAGPSHTDTQYF. The CDR3 DNA reads TGCAGTGCCACAGGCGACGTTGCGGGCCCCAGTCACACAGATACGCAGTATTTT.